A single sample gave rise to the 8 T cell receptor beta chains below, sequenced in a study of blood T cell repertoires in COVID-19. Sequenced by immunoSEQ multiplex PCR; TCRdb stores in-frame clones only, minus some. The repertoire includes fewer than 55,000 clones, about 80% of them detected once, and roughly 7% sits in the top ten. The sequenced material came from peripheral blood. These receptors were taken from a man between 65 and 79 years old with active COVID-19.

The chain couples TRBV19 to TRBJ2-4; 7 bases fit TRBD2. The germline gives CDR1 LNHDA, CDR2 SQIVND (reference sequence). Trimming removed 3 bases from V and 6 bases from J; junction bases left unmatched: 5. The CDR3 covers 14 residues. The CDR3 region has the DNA TGTGCCAGTAGTATGTCCGCGGGGGTAAACATTCAGTACTTC. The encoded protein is CASSMSAGVNIQYF.

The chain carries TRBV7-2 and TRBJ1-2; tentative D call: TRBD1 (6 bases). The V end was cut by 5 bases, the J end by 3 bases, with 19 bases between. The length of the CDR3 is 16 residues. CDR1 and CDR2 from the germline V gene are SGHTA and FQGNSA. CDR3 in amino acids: CASSPVGAGVDYGYTF. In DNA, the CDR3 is TGTGCCAGCAGCCCCGTGGGGGCGGGGGTGGACTATGGCTACACCTTC.

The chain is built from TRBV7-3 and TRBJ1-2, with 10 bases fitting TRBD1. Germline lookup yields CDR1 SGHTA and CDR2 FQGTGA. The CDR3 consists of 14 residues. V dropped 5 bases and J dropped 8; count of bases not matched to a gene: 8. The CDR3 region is CASSAGQGFGGYTF. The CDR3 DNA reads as TGTGCCAGCAGCGCGGGACAGGGGTTTGGAGGCTACACCTTC.

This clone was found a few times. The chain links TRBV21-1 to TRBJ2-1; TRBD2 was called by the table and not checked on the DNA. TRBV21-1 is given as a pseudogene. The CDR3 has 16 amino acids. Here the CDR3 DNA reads TGTGCCAGCAGCAAAGCGCGCGGGGGGCGAGGGCATGAGCAGTTCTTC. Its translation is CASSKARGGRGHEQFF.

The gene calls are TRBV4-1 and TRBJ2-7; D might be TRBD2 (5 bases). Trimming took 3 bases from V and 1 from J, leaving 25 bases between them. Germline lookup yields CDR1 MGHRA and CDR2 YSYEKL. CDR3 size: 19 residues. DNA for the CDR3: TGCGCCAGCAGCCACTCCTCTCTCCGGCGGGCCATCAAATCCTACGAGCAGTACTTC. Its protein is CASSHSSLRRAIKSYEQYF.

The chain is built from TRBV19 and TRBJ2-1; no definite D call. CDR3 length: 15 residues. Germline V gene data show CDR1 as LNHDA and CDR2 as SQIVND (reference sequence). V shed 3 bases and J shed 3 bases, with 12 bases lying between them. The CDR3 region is CASSMAGSNYNEQFF. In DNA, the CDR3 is TGTGCCAGTAGTATGGCCGGGTCTAACTACAATGAGCAGTTCTTC.

The CDR3: CASSLGANQPQHF. The CDR3 nucleotides read TGTGCCAGCAGTCTGGGGGCTAATCAGCCCCAGCATTTT. The V call is TRBV6-5, the J call TRBJ1-5; possibly TRBD1 for D (6 bases). Per the germline V gene, CDR1 is MNHEY and CDR2 is SVGAGI. The CDR3 covers 13 residues. Trimming left V 5 bases short and J 4 bases short, with 9 bases between.

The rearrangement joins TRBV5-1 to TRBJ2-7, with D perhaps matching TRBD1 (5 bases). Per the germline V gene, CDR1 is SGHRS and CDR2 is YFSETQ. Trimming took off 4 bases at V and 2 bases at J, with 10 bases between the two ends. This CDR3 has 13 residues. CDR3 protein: CASSHPDTYEQYF. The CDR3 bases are TGCGCCAGCAGCCACCCGGACACCTACGAGCAGTACTTC.